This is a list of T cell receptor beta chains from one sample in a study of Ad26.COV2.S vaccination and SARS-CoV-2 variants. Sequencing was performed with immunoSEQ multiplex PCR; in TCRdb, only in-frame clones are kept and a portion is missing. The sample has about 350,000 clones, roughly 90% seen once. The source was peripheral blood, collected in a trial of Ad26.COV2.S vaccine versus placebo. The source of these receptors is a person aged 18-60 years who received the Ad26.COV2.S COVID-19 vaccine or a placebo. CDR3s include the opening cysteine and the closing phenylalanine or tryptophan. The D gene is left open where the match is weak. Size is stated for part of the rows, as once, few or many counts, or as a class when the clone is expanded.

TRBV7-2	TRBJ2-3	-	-	CASSPQGTDTQYF	TGTGCCAGCAGCCCCCAGGGGACAGATACGCAGTATTTT
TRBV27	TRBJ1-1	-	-	CASSTAGPLGPEAFF	TGTGCCAGCAGCACCGCGGGGCCTTTGGGCCCTGAAGCTTTCTTT
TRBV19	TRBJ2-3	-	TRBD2	CASSIYPGLAGGTDTQYF	TGTGCCAGTAGTATATATCCGGGACTAGCGGGGGGCACAGATACGCAGTATTTT
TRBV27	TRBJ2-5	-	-	CASSSSFGGDWGETQYF	TGTGCCAGCAGTTCCTCGTTTGGGGGTGACTGGGGAGAGACCCAGTACTTC
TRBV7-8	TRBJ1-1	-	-	CASSLVNTDFMNTEAFF	TGTGCCAGCAGCTTAGTGAACACAGACTTCATGAACACTGAAGCTTTCTTT
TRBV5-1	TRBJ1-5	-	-	CASSLEGVSNQPQHF	TGCGCCAGCAGCTTGGAGGGCGTTAGCAATCAGCCCCAGCATTTT
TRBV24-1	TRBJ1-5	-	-	CATSDREGEPQHF	TGTGCCACCAGTGACAGGGAGGGCGAGCCCCAGCATTTT
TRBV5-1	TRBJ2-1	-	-	CASSLDGDGEQFF	TGCGCCAGCAGCTTGGACGGGGACGGTGAGCAGTTCTTC
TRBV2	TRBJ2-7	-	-	CASSDEGGGTYEQYF	TGTGCCAGCAGTGACGAGGGAGGGGGAACCTACGAGCAGTACTTC
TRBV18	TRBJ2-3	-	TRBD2	CASSAGTSGRRADTQYF	TGTGCCAGCTCAGCCGGGACTAGCGGGAGGAGGGCAGATACGCAGTATTTT
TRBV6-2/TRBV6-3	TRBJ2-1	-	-	CASSYSLEEFYNEQFF	TGTGCCAGCAGTTACTCGCTAGAAGAGTTCTACAATGAGCAGTTCTTC
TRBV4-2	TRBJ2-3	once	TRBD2	CASSQDISTSGRADTQYF	TGTGCCAGCAGCCAAGATATTTCGACTAGCGGGAGGGCAGATACGCAGTATTTT
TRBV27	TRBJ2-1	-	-	CASSQIYGLVLGGDNEQFF	TGTGCCAGCAGTCAGATCTATGGACTAGTGTTGGGGGGCGACAATGAGCAGTTCTTC
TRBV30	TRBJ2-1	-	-	CAWKLGYEQFF	TGTGCCTGGAAACTAGGGTATGAGCAGTTCTTC
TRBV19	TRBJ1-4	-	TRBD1	CASSILSTGGNEKLFF	TGTGCCAGTAGTATCCTATCGACAGGGGGGAATGAAAAACTGTTTTTT
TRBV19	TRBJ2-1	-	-	CASSIVGVGRAQFF	TGTGCCAGTAGTATAGTAGGAGTCGGCAGGGCCCAGTTCTTC
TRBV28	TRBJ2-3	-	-	CASSLFPDSTDTQYF	TGTGCCAGCAGTTTATTCCCGGACAGCACAGATACGCAGTATTTT
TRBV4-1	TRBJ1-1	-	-	CASSQELNTEAFF	TGCGCCAGCAGCCAAGAACTGAACACTGAAGCTTTCTTT
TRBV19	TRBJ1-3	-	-	CASSIPAISGNTIYF	TGTGCCAGTAGTATACCAGCGATCTCTGGAAACACCATATATTTT
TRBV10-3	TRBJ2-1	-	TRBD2	CAISRLAGDNNEQFF	TGTGCCATCAGTAGACTAGCGGGGGATAACAATGAGCAGTTCTTC
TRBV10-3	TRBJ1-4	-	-	CAISGEGTNEKLFF	TGTGCCATCAGTGGTGAGGGGACTAATGAAAAACTGTTTTTT
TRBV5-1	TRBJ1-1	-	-	CASKQGSGTEAFF	TGCGCATCTAAACAGGGTTCGGGCACTGAAGCTTTCTTT
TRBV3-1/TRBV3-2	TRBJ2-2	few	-	CASSHRGSGELFF	TGTGCCAGCAGCCATAGGGGGAGCGGGGAGCTGTTTTTT
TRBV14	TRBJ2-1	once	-	CASSPRSRGWYNEQFF	TGTGCCAGCAGCCCCCGTTCTAGAGGATGGTACAATGAGCAGTTCTTC